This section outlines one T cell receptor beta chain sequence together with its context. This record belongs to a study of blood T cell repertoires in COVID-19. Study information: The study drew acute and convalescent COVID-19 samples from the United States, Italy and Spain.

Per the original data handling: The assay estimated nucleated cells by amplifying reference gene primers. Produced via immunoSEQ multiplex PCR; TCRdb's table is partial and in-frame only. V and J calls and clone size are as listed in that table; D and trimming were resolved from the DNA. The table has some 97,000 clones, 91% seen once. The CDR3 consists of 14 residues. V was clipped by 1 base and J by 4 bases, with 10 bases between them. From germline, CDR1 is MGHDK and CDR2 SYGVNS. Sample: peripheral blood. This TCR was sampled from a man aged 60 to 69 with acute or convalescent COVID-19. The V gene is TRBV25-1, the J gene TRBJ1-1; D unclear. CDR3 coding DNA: TGTGCCAGCAGTGAATCCCCACAGACCACTGAAGCTTTCTTT. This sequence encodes CASSESPQTTEAFF.